This TCR beta chain is from a study of spatial heterogeneity in lung cancer. About the study: The donors were 72 patients with non-small cell lung cancer that was early-stage and untreated. The mean occurrence of each unique TCR and UMI combination in raw reads exceeded nine. The study's findings and limits: Resection blood, more than follow-up blood, showed ubiquitous expanded tumor TCRs.

This clonotype was recorded many times. Its antigen remains unidentified. TCRdb re-called the 5' RACE reads with MiXCR, one entry per CDR3 protein. This sample has under 30,000 distinct CDR3 sequences, with 5.5% to 7% found just once. The time point: blood at routine non-recurrence follow-up after resection. Whole RNA came from tumor, nontumor lung or frozen PBMC and was sequenced without being sorted. The V gene's germline CDR1 is SQVTM and CDR2 ANQGSEA. This CDR3 comprises 13 residues. Deletions cut 4 bases from V and 0 bases from J, with 9 bases between. This clonotype originated in a male donor with early-stage non-small cell lung cancer. Sequencing was performed on PBMCs, taken at follow-up. This chain joins TRBV29-1 and TRBJ2-5; maybe TRBD2 (5 bases). CDR3 loop: CSVAGSDQETQYF. The CDR3, as DNA: TGCAGCGTTGCGGGGTCAGACCAAGAGACCCAGTACTTC.